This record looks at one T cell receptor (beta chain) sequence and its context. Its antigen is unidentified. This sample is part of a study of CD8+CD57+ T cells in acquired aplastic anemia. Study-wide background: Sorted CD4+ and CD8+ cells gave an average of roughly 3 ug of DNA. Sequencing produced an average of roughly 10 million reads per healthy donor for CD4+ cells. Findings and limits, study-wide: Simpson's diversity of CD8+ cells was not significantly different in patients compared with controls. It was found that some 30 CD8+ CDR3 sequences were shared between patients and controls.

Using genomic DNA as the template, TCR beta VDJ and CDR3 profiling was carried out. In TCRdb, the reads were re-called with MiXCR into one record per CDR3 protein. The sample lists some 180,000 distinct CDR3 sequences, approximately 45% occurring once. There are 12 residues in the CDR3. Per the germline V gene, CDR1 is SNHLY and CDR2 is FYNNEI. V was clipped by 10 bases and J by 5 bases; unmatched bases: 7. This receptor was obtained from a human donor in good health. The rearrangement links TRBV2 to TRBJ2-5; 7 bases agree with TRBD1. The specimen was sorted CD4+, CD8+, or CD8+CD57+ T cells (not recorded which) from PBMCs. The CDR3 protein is CATQGVGETQYF. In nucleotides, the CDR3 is TGTGCCACCCAGGGGGTAGGGGAGACCCAGTACTTC.